This T cell receptor (beta chain) was recovered during a study of blood T cells in healthy people across ages. Overall study findings and caveats: Among T cells, TCR beta diversity per million cells dropped roughly linearly as age rose.

V shed 7 bases and J 5 bases; nucleotides not matched to a gene: 16. The germline CDR1 and CDR2 sequences are MDHEN and SYDVKM. The CDR3 runs 16 residues. This clonotype was seen more than once but under ten times. The antigen remains undetermined. A second PCR of 7 to 11 cycles used a sample-barcoded 5' primer and a J-beta primer mix. MiXCR was run by TCRdb on the 5' RACE reads, yielding one entry per CDR3 protein. The table lists 1.5 million to 2 million distinct CDR3 sequences, around half of them singletons. The chain couples TRBV28 to TRBJ2-5; TRBD1 matches at 7 bases. The sequenced material came from blood. The receptor's source is a woman between 40 and 50 years old in good health. CDR3 sequence: CASTRGNRVVLETQYF. In DNA, the CDR3 is TGTGCCAGCACCAGGGGGAACAGGGTCGTGTTGGAGACCCAGTACTTC.